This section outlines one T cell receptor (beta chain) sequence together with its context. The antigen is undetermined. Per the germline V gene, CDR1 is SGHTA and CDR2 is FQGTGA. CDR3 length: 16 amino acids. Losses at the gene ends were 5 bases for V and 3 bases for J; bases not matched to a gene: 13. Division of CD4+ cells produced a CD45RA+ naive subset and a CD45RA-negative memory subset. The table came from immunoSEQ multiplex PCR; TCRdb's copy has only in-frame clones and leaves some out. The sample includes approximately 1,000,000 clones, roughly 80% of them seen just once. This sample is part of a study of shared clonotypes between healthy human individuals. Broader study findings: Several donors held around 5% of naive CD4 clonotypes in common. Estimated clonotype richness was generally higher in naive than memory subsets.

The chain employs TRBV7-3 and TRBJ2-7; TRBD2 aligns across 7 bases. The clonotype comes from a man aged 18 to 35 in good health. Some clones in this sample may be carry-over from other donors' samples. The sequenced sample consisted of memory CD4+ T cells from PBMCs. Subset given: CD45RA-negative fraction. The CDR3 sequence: CASSPRRASGSYEQYF. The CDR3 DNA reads TGTGCCAGCAGCCCTCGTCGGGCTAGCGGAAGCTACGAGCAGTACTTC.